The next 6 T cell receptor beta chains were all read from a single sample in a study of cytomegalovirus exposure and HLA in healthy donors. The PCR made use of 60 Vbeta and 13 Jbeta primers. Sequencing was performed with immunoSEQ multiplex PCR; in TCRdb, only in-frame clones are kept and a portion is missing. The sample lists more than 100,000 clones; about 64% were seen once. Sequencing used PBMCs. These receptors were taken from a woman between 35 and 50 years old in good health and CMV-seronegative.

This clone has only a few counts. This rearrangement joins TRBV19 to TRBJ1-2; 10 bases are a match to TRBD1. The CDR3 totals 14 residues. CDR1 is LNHDA and CDR2 is SQIVND in the germline V gene (reference sequence). V gave up 5 bases and J gave up 8 bases; unmatched junction bases: 8. The CDR3 sequence is CASSPRTGGSGYTF. In DNA form, the CDR3 reads TGTGCCAGTAGTCCGCGGACAGGGGGATCAGGCTACACCTTC.

This clone was recorded only once. The chain combines TRBV7-2 with TRBJ2-7, with D possibly being TRBD2 (7 bases). CDR3 size: 13 residues. CDR1 and CDR2 (germline): SGHTA, FQGNSA. V shed 4 bases and J shed 6 bases, with 13 bases lying between them. Here the CDR3 DNA reads TGTGCCAGCAGCTCCGAAGGGGGGGTCGAGCAGTACTTC. As protein: CASSSEGGVEQYF.

The chain uses TRBV5-1 and TRBJ1-1; 11 bases are shared with TRBD1. The ends lost 10 bases at V and 5 bases at J; junction bases unmatched: 13. The germline gives CDR1 SGHRS, CDR2 YFSETQ. The CDR3 sequence is 15 residues long. The CDR3 reads CACQSGTGGGTEAFF. The CDR3 nucleotides are TGCGCCTGCCAGTCCGGGACAGGGGGTGGTACTGAAGCTTTCTTT.

The chain employs TRBV4-1 and TRBJ2-3, with 11 bases that match TRBD2. CDR1 is MGHRA and CDR2 is YSYEKL in the germline V gene. V lost 1 base and J lost 8; bases outside the gene matches: 11. The CDR3 is made up of 17 amino acids. Written as DNA, the CDR3 is TGCGCCAGCAGCCAAGCACCTCTAGCGGGGGGCCGTGGTACGCAGTATTTT. It translates to CASSQAPLAGGRGTQYF.

The rearrangement links TRBV29-1 to TRBJ2-1; D not resolved. The germline V gene encodes CDR1 SQVTM and CDR2 ANQGSEA. CDR3 length: 15 amino acids. Trimming removed 2 bases at V and 2 bases at J, with 13 bases between. For the CDR3, the DNA is TGCAGCGTTGAATTCGGCAGGTGGGCCTACAATGAGCAGTTCTTC. Residues: CSVEFGRWAYNEQFF.

This chain connects TRBV7-2 to TRBJ1-2, with no clear D. The CDR3 is 15 amino acids. The germline V gene encodes CDR1 SGHTA and CDR2 FQGNSA. The V and J ends lost 1 base and 6 bases respectively, with 15 bases between them. The CDR3 loop reads CASSLGAPPGNGYTF. CDR3 coding DNA: TGTGCCAGCAGCTTAGGTGCGCCCCCCGGGAATGGCTACACCTTC.